This T cell receptor beta chain was sequenced during a study of cytomegalovirus exposure and HLA in healthy donors. Libraries were prepared by immunoSEQ multiplex PCR; TCRdb keeps only in-frame clonotypes and omits some of them. The sample holds approximately 88,000 clones, roughly 84% seen once. The CDR3 runs 15 residues. Germline CDR1 is SGHTS and CDR2 is YDEGEE. V lost 0 bases, J lost 9 bases, and 9 bases stayed unmatched. The rearrangement joins TRBV5-8 to TRBJ1-5; 7 positions match TRBD1. This TCR was sampled from a woman between 18 and 29 years old in good health and CMV-seropositive. Sequencing was carried out using PBMCs. CDR3 nucleotide sequence: TGTGCCAGCAGCTTGGGACAGGGTTTTGGTATGCCCCAGCATTTT. Amino acid sequence: CASSLGQGFGMPQHF.